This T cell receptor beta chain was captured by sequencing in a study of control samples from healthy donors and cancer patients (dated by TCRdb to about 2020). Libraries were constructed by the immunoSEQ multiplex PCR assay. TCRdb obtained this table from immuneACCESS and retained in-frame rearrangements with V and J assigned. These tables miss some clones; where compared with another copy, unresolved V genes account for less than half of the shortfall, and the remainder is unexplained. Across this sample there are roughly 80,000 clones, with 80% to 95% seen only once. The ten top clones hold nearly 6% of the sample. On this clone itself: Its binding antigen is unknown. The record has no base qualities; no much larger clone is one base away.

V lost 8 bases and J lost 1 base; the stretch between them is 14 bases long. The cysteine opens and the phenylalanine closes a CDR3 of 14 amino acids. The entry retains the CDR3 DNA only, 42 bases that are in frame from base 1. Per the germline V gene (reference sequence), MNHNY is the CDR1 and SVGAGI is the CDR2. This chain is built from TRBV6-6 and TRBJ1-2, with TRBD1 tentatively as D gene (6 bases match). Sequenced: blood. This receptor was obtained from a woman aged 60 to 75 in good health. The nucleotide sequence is TGTGCCAGCTCCTCAGGGGTCCTTAACTATGGCTACACCTTC. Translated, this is CASSSGVLNYGYTF.